The T cell receptor (beta chain) described here comes from a study of long-term antiretroviral therapy in people with HIV. Notes on the study in general: Diversity went up after ART and still fell short of transplant donor controls.

Trimming took 3 bases from V and 9 from J; bases not matched to a gene: 3. The germline CDR1 and CDR2 sequences are SGHTA and FQGNSA. CDR3 length equals 15 residues. As to this clone: Its antigen is unknown.

Per donor, a minimum of one pre-ART and a minimum of two post-ART PBMC samples were available. Researchers ran immunoSEQ v3.0 at survey level. Clones were sequenced by immunoSEQ multiplex PCR, and TCRdb holds only the in-frame ones, with some missing. The table includes around 30,000 clones, around 89% detected once. The source was unsorted PBMCs, collected 0.5 years after starting antiretroviral therapy. The clonotype originates from a young woman with HIV. This chain uses TRBV7-2 with TRBJ2-1; 15 bases align to TRBD2. The CDR3 DNA follows: TGTGCCAGCAGCTTTGGACTAGCGGGAGGGGGTGAGCAGTTCTTC. Translating gives CASSFGLAGGGEQFF.